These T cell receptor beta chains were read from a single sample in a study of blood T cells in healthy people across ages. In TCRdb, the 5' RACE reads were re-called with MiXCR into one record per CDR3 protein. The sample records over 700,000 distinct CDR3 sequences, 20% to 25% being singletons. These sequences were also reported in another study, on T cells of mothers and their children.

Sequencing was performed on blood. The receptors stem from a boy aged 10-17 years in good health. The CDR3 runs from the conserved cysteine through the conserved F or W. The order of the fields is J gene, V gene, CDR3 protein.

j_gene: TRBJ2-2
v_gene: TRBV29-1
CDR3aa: CSVEYRVPGELFF

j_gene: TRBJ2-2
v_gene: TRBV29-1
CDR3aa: CSVGLVNTGELFF

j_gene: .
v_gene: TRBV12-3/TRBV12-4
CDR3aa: CASSPALAGYYEQYF

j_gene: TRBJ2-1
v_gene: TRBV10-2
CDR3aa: CASSPVGVLAADEQFF

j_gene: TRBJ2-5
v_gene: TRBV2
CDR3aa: CDSTEGGTQYF

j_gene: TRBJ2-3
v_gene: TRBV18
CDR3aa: CASSPRGASTDTQYF

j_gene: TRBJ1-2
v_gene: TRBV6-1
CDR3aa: CASSPGTGGKGTRGYTF

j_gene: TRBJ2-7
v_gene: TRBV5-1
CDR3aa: CASSLTGGYEQYF

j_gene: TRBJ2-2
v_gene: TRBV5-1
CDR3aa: CASSFLWDTSTGELFF

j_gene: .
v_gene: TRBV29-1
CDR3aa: CSAGTGEETQYF

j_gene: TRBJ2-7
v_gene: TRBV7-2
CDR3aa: CASSFGAVYEQYF

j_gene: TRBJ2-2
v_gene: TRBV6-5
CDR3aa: CASRLTGNTGELFF

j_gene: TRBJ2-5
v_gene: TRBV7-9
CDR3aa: CASNMRDETQYF

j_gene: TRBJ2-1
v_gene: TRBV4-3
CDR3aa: CASSRGTSGDSYNEQFF

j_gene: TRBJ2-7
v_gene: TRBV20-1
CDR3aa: CSAIADRPYEQYF

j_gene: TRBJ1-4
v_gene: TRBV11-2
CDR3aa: CASSPGGAANEKLFF

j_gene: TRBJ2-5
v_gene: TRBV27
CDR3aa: CASSSLQTVVGAQETQYF

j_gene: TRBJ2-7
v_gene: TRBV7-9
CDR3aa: CASSFKQGPYEQYF

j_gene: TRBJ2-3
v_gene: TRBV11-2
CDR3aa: CASSSTSGRATDTQYF

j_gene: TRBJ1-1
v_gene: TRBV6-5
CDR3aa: CASSPPGKPEAFF

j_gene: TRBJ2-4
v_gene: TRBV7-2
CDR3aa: CASSYSPLTGGNIQYF

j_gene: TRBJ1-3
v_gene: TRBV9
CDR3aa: CASSVKGVYSGNTIYF

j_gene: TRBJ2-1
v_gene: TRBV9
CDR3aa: CASSLGGGINYNEQFF

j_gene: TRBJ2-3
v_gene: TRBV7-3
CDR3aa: CASSLNGGIEDTQYF

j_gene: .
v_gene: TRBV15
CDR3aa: CATSRDLRGRSDEQYF

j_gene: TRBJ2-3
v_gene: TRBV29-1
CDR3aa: CSVEDLGDTQYF

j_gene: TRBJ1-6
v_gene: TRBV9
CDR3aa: CASSPGQPNSPLHF

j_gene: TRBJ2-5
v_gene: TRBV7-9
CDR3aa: CASSLDSGTQDQETQYF

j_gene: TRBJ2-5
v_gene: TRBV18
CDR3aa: CASSPFEGKETQYF

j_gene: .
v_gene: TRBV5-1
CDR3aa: CASSLEGEASYEQYF

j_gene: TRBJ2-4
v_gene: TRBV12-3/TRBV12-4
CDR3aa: CASSGTQNIQYF

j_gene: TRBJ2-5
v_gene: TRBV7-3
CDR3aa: CASSSTGLTQEETQYF

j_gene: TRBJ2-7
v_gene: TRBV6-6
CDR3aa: CASTDLDSSYEQYF

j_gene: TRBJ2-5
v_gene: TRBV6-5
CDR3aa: CATRQGDSTQYF

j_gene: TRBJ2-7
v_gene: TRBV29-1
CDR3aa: CSATGNYEQYF

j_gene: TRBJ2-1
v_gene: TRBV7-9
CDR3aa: CASGPPEAEQFF

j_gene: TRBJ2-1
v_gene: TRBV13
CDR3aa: CASSTEGRTRDNEQFF

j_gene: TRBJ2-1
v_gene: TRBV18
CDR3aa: CASSQGLASYNEQFF

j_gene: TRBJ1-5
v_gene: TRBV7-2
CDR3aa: CASSLVAGAGNQPQHF

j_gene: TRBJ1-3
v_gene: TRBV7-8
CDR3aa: CASSLLGESGNTIYF

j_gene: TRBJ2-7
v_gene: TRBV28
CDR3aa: CASIGQAYEQYF

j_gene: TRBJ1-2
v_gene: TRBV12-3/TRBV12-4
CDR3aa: CASSLPQGNYGYTF

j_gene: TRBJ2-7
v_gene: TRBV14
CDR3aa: CASSEGARLQYF

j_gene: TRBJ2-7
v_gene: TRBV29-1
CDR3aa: CSAAWGHEQYF

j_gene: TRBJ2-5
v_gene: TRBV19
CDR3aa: CASSYGLADYQETQYF

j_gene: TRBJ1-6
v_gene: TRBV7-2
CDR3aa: CASSLVWEGEALHF

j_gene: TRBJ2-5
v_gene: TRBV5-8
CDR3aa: CASSYQAREQETQYF

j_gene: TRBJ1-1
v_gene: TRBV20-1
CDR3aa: CSGRDRGLITEAFF

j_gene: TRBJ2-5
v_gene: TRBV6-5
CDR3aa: CASRPGTGLAETQYF

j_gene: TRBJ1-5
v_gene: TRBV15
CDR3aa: CATSRDPGAGQPQHF

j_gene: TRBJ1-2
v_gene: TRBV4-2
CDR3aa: CASSQDSRGQSYGYTF

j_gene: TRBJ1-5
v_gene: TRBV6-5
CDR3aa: CASSYSVGISPSNQPQHF

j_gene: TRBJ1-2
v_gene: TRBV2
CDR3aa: CASSALGTGYGYTF

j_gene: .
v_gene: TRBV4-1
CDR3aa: CASSQDLASGGEQFF

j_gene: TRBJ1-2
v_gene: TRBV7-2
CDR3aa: CASSYRPGPPEGYTF

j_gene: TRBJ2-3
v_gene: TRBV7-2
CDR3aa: CASSPLGLAVLGTQYF

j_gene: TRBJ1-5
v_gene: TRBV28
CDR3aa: CASSSQGLGRQPQHF